The TCR beta chain under discussion was sequenced for a study of T cell repertoires in cytomegalovirus infection. Study as a whole: Recently identified HLA-C-restricted and well-studied HLA-B-restricted CMV epitopes were used. A matching HLA type, together with CMV infection, was signaled by public TCR beta signatures.

In this sample, this clonotype turned up a few times. As yet, its antigen is unknown. Trimming took 4 bases from V and 2 from J, leaving 11 bases between them. The CDR3 extends over 15 amino acids. TCRdb reprocessed the reads via MiXCR and lists one record per CDR3 protein. This table has fewer than 850,000 distinct CDR3 sequences, roughly 29% appearing once. The study, taken as a whole, reports: Summed frequency of shared TCR beta families picked out CMV carriers who also had the relevant HLA. In two of eight donors, the top clonotype was HLA-C-restricted CMV-specific.

The sequence came from a human donor in good health (CMV status not recorded). Some clones in this sample may be carry-over from other donors' samples. This chain connects TRBV12-3 or TRBV12-4 to TRBJ1-4, with unresolved D. Sample: cultured CD8+ T cells from PBMCs, taken from culture after CMV antigen stimulation. This CDR3 is CASSSAVETNEKLFF. DNA of the CDR3: TGTGCCAGCAGTTCCGCGGTGGAGACTAATGAAAAACTGTTTTTT.